One and the same sample provided the 9 T cell receptor beta chains below, sequenced in a study of PD-L1 blockade in urothelial cancer. Sample time point: pretreatment peripheral blood. Data came from immunoSEQ multiplex PCR; TCRdb stores just in-frame clones and leaves some out. The sample includes tens of thousands of clones, around 90% of them seen just once. The sequences come from PBMCs, collected around atezolizumab (anti-PD-L1) treatment. All receptors derive from a man between 65 and 80 years old with urothelial cancer.

V is TRBV5-1 and J is TRBJ2-1; 9 nucleotides align to TRBD2. From germline, CDR1 is SGHRS and CDR2 YFSETQ. The CDR3 totals 17 residues. V gave up 4 bases and J gave up 4 bases; unmatched junction bases: 12. This chain's CDR3 is CASSPYRGLAVYNEQFF. The CDR3 nucleotides are TGCGCCAGCAGCCCTTACCGGGGACTAGCAGTATACAATGAGCAGTTCTTC.

This clone was recorded once. The chain uses TRBV19 and TRBJ2-7; D remains unclear. CDR1 and CDR2 (germline): LNHDA, SQIVND (reference sequence). Trimming took 0 bases from V and 5 from J, leaving 8 bases between them. The CDR3 has 13 residues. The CDR3 sequence: CASSIDLSDEQYF. In DNA, the CDR3 is TGTGCCAGTAGTATAGATTTATCTGACGAGCAGTACTTC. The full variable domain, with the rest looked up from reference TRBV19 and TRBJ2-7, is DGGITQSPKYLFRKEGQNVTLSCEQNLNHDAMYWYRQDPGQGLRLIYYSQIVNDFQKGDIAEGYSVSREKKESFPLTVTSAQKNPTAFYLCASSIDLSDEQYFGPGTRLTVT.

This chain joins TRBV7-9 and TRBJ2-7; D is undetermined. The CDR3 consists of 14 residues. Trimming removed 5 bases from V and 2 bases from J, with 13 bases in between. Germline-derived CDR1 and CDR2 are SEHNR and FQNEAQ (reference sequence). The CDR3 is CASSPQVSPYEQYF. The CDR3 nucleotides are TGTGCCAGCAGCCCCCAAGTTAGTCCCTACGAGCAGTACTTC.

The V and J genes are TRBV7-3 and TRBJ2-3; unclear D gene. CDR3 size: 13 residues. CDR1 is SGHTA, CDR2 FQGTGA, per germline. The V end was cut by 1 base, the J end by 4 bases, with 6 bases between. For the CDR3, the DNA is TGTGCCAGCAGCTTAAACCGAGCAGATACGCAGTATTTT. The encoded protein is CASSLNRADTQYF.

This chain uses TRBV25-1 with TRBJ2-5, with 8 nucleotides matching TRBD1. This CDR3 comprises 14 residues. The junction had 7 bases not matched to a gene; V was cut back by 4 bases and J by 6 bases. CDR1 and CDR2 (germline): MGHDK, SYGVNS. The CDR3 sequence: CASSVTGGWKTQYF. CDR3 coding DNA: TGTGCCAGCAGTGTTACAGGGGGGTGGAAGACCCAGTACTTC.

This clone occurred once. Other DNA sequences from this sample encode an identical CDR3 as well. The chain joins TRBV5-1 to TRBJ2-1; 8 bases align to TRBD1. The CDR3 length is 15 residues. Germline V gives CDR1 SGHRS, CDR2 YFSETQ. V gave up 0 bases and J gave up 5 bases; unmatched junction bases: 4. CDR3 DNA sequence: TGCGCCAGCAGCTTGGGAGGGACAGGTAACAATGAGCAGTTCTTC. Translated, it gives CASSLGGTGNNEQFF.

V and J are TRBV7-3 and TRBJ2-4, with 12 bases matching TRBD2. This CDR3 has 18 residues. Looked up from germline, CDR1 is SGHTA and CDR2 is FQGTGA. V lost 5 bases, J lost 1 base, and 9 bases stayed unmatched. The CDR3 nucleotides read TGTGCCAGCAGCGTCCTAGCGGGAGGGTTTGAGGCCAAAAACATTCAGTACTTC. Translating it yields CASSVLAGGFEAKNIQYF. The variable domain in full, completed from reference TRBV7-3 and TRBJ2-4, reads GAGVSQTPSNKVTEKGKYVELRCDPISGHTALYWYRQSLGQGPEFLIYFQGTGAADDSGLPNDRFFAVRPEGSVSTLKIQRTERGDSAVYLCASSVLAGGFEAKNIQYFGAGTRLSVL.

The chain carries TRBV18 and TRBJ2-2; tentatively, D is TRBD2 (6 bases). Trimming stripped 1 base from V and 6 bases from J, with 6 bases between. Germline assignment: CDR1 KGHSH and CDR2 LQKENI. This CDR3 has 13 amino acids. The chain's CDR3 is CASSPRGAGELFF. CDR3 coding DNA: TGTGCCAGCTCACCACGGGGGGCCGGGGAGCTGTTTTTT.

This clone has a handful of counts. The rearrangement links TRBV29-1 to TRBJ1-2, with D perhaps TRBD1 (6 bases). CDR1 SQVTM and CDR2 ANQGSEA come from the germline V gene. Trimming shortened V by 5 bases and J by 3 bases, and 13 bases separated the two germline ends. The CDR3 has 13 residues. The CDR3 DNA sequence: TGCAGCGTTAGGACAGCTTCGGACTATGGCTACACCTTC. Protein sequence: CSVRTASDYGYTF.